This T cell receptor beta chain was captured in a study of cytomegalovirus exposure and HLA in healthy donors. Points on this clone: Its ends do not fully match the called genes, so a read error is possible.

The CDR3 has 15 amino acids. Per germline, CDR1 SEHNR and CDR2 FQNEAQ (reference sequence). Primers: 60 Vbeta forward and 13 Jbeta reverse. TCRdb's copy holds only in-frame clones and misses some; the assay was immunoSEQ multiplex PCR. The sample includes some 210,000 clones, approximately 78% of them seen just once. The source material was PBMCs. This chain links TRBV7-9 with TRBJ1-2, with D maybe TRBD1 (6 bases). The TCR sequence derives from a male donor in good health and CMV-seronegative. The CDR3 sequence: CSSSLTGRANYGYTF. The CDR3 coding sequence is TGTTCCAGCAGCTTAACAGGGAGAGCTAACTATGGCTACACCTTC.